These 24 T cell receptor beta chains originate from one sample sequenced in a study of T cells expressing NK-cell markers. TCRdb derives one entry per CDR3 protein from the 5' RACE reads, leaving out DNA. This repertoire includes around 140,000 distinct CDR3 sequences. Source material: blood T cells: a sorted CD56 or NKG2C T cell subset, CD4+ or CD8+ T cells, or bulk PBMC T cells (not recorded which). All receptors come from a young man in good health.

The chain carries TRBV12-3 or TRBV12-4 and TRBJ2-5; TCRdb selects TRBD2, and the lack of DNA leaves this call unchecked. The CDR3 extends over 14 amino acids. The CDR3 sequence: CASSLGSFLETQYF.

V usage is TRBV3-1 and J usage is TRBJ1-1. CDR1 and CDR2 from the germline V gene are LGHDT and YNNKEL (reference sequence). This CDR3 is 13 amino acids long. The CDR3 sequence: CASSPRTVSEAFF.

J is TRBJ2-2 and V is TRBV7-8; TCRdb picks TRBD2, but there is no DNA to check that call. The CDR3 contains 17 residues. Germline CDR1 and CDR2: SGHVS and FQNEAQ. This chain's CDR3 is CASSFPLAGGNTGELFF.

The chain links TRBV12-3 or TRBV12-4 to TRBJ1-5; TCRdb picks TRBD1, but there is no DNA to check that call. CDR3 size: 14 residues. The CDR3 here is CVSSFGQVNQPQHF.

The chain recombines TRBV15 with TRBJ2-7. CDR3 length: 15 residues. Germline values: CDR1 LNHNV, CDR2 YYDKDF (reference sequence). This CDR3 is CATSRAAGSSYEQYF. Based on the CDR3 plus reference TRBV15 and TRBJ2-7, the full variable domain is DAMVIQNPRYQVTQFGKPVTLSCSQTLNHNVMYWYQQKSSQAPKLLFHYYDKDFNNEADTPDNFQSRRPNTSFCFLDIRSPGLGDTAMYLCATSRAAGSSYEQYFGPGTRLTVT.

This rearrangement joins TRBV7-9 to TRBJ2-7. This CDR3 contains 12 residues. Germline V gives CDR1 SEHNR, CDR2 FQNEAQ (reference sequence). CDR3 protein: CASSFLLGEQYF. The full variable domain, rest sourced from reference TRBV7-9 and TRBJ2-7, is DTGVSQNPRHKITKRGQNVTFRCDPISEHNRLYWYRQTLGQGPEFLTYFQNEAQLEKSRLLSDRFSAERPKGSFSTLEIQRTEQGDSAMYLCASSFLLGEQYFGPGTRLTVT.

The chain couples TRBV27 to TRBJ2-1; the D call of TRBD2 rests on TCRdb alone, since no DNA is present to check it. Looked up from germline, CDR1 is MNHEY and CDR2 is SMNVEV (reference sequence). This CDR3 is built from 16 residues. The CDR3 protein is CASLTLTGGHADEQFF.

The chain employs TRBV27 and TRBJ2-1; lacking DNA, the TRBD1 call made by TCRdb goes unchecked. Germline CDR1 MNHEY, CDR2 SMNVEV (reference sequence). This CDR3 region has 16 residues. This chain's CDR3 is CASSSREGQGRHEQFF.

This chain connects TRBV18 to TRBJ2-3; TCRdb outputs TRBD1, but without DNA this stays unchecked. This CDR3 has 15 amino acids. Germline V lookup: CDR1 KGHSH, CDR2 LQKENI. CDR3 in amino acids: CASSPSTGGTDTQYF.

This chain connects TRBV6-2 or TRBV6-3 to TRBJ2-1; TCRdb lists TRBD1, though no DNA is available to test this call. This CDR3 has 18 amino acids. In germline, CDR1 is MNHEY, CDR2 SVGEGT. CDR3: CASSYDRVRDTTYNEQFF.

V gene TRBV12-3 or TRBV12-4 combines with J gene TRBJ1-3; no DNA is available, so the TRBD1 call from TCRdb remains unchecked. This CDR3 comprises 14 residues. The CDR3 loop is CASSGTGGVDTIYF.

The chain employs TRBV7-9 and TRBJ1-5; the TCRdb call, TRBD1, lacks DNA for checking. The CDR3 sequence is 13 residues long. Germline V gives CDR1 SEHNR, CDR2 FQNEAQ (reference sequence). CDR3 amino acids: CASSHRVNQPQHF.

J is TRBJ2-1 and V is TRBV7-8; checking the TCRdb D call of TRBD2 is not possible without DNA. Germline CDR1 and CDR2: SGHVS and FQNEAQ. The CDR3 length is 15 residues. The CDR3 loop reads CASTRERLVAKEQFF.

The chain joins TRBV30 to TRBJ2-1; the D call of TRBD1 rests on TCRdb alone, since no DNA is present to check it. CDR3 length equals 14 residues. Germline V gene lookup returns CDR1 GTSNPN and CDR2 SVGIG (reference sequence). The CDR3 is CAWSGQGALDEQFF. The full variable domain, rest sourced from reference TRBV30 and TRBJ2-1, is SQTIHQWPATLVQPVGSPLSLECTVEGTSNPNLYWYRQAAGRGLQLLFYSVGIGQISSEVPQNLSASRPQDRQFILSSKKLLLSDSGFYLCAWSGQGALDEQFFGPGTRLTVL.

This rearrangement joins TRBV4-3 to TRBJ2-2; TCRdb lists TRBD2, though no DNA is available to test this call. CDR1 is LGHNA, CDR2 YSLEER, per germline. This CDR3 is built from 19 residues. The chain's CDR3 is CASSQAQDPSGRYTGELFF.

The gene calls are TRBV12-3 or TRBV12-4 and TRBJ2-1; the TRBD2 assignment by TCRdb is unverifiable without DNA. This CDR3 comprises 14 residues. This CDR3 is CASSFAGGINEQFF.

The chain joins TRBV14 to TRBJ2-7; TCRdb gives TRBD1 as the D gene, but with no DNA this cannot be confirmed. Germline V gene lookup returns CDR1 SGHDN and CDR2 FVKESK. This CDR3 has 15 amino acids. The CDR3 loop is CASSQSPASGYEQYF.

The gene calls are TRBV12-3 or TRBV12-4 and TRBJ2-1; the TCRdb call, TRBD2, lacks DNA for checking. There are 17 residues in the CDR3. This chain's CDR3 is CASSFSGRADRNDEQFF.

The rearrangement joins TRBV29-1 to TRBJ2-1; TCRdb selects TRBD2, and the lack of DNA leaves this call unchecked. The germline CDR1 and CDR2 sequences are SQVTM and ANQGSEA. The CDR3 loop spans 15 amino acids. The CDR3 is CSVVGVPVTHNEQFF.

V gene TRBV6-6 combines with J gene TRBJ1-1. The CDR3 totals 12 residues. The germline CDR1 and CDR2 sequences are MNHNY and SVGAGI (reference sequence). The CDR3 here is CAESPMNTEAFF.

This sequence joins TRBV12-3 or TRBV12-4 and TRBJ2-5; TCRdb outputs TRBD1, but without DNA this stays unchecked. The CDR3 contains 17 residues. The CDR3 region is CASSPGQGPRGQETQYF.

The chain carries TRBV6-1 and TRBJ2-1; as DNA is missing, the TRBD2 call by TCRdb cannot be tested. This CDR3 has 19 residues. Per the germline V gene, CDR1 is MNHNS and CDR2 is SASEGT. CDR3 region: CASSGDDLRGTYSYNEQFF.

The chain is built from TRBV4-1 and TRBJ2-1; the D call from TCRdb, TRBD2, cannot be confirmed without DNA. There are 14 residues in the CDR3. Looked up from germline, CDR1 is MGHRA and CDR2 is YSYEKL. This CDR3 reads CASSQDPLAGEQFF.

The chain couples TRBV20-1 to TRBJ2-7; TCRdb picks TRBD2, but there is no DNA to check that call. The CDR3 contains 15 residues. The germline V gene has CDR1 DFQATT and CDR2 SNEGSKA (reference sequence). CDR3 sequence reads: CSARARTSGTYEQYF.